This TCR beta chain is drawn from a study of T cell repertoires and Cas9 in healthy adults. Overall study: SpCas9-reactive CD4 and CD8 T cells were characterized for potency, cytotoxicity and lineage. General observations from the study: Reportedly, SpCas9-reactive effector T cell proliferation and function were mitigated by SpCas9-reactive Tregs in vitro.

Note on this clone: What it binds is unknown.

Libraries were prepared by immunoSEQ multiplex PCR; TCRdb keeps only in-frame clonotypes and omits some of them. The sample carries roughly 23,000 clones, about 89% recorded once. J lost 0 bases, V lost 7 bases, and 15 bases had no gene match. This CDR3 has 19 residues. Germline loops: CDR1 MNHEY, CDR2 SMNVEV (reference sequence). This receptor was taken from a human donor in good health. This rearrangement joins TRBV27 to TRBJ2-6; TRBD2 matches at 7 bases. The sample taken for sequencing was CD4+ effector T cells (CD127+, CD25-, CD137-, CD154-) from PBMCs; culture status not recorded. CDR3 nucleotides: TGTGCCAGCACCTCTTTTAGGTCTAGCGGACCCTCTGGGGCCAACGTCCTGACTTTC. Its protein product is CASTSFRSSGPSGANVLTF. Looking up the rest from reference TRBV27 and TRBJ2-6 gives the full variable domain: EAQVTQNPRYLITVTGKKLTVTCSQNMNHEYMSWYRQDPGLGLRQIYYSMNVEVTDKGDVPEGYKVSRKEKRNFPLILESPSPNQTSLYFCASTSFRSSGPSGANVLTFGAGSRLTVL.